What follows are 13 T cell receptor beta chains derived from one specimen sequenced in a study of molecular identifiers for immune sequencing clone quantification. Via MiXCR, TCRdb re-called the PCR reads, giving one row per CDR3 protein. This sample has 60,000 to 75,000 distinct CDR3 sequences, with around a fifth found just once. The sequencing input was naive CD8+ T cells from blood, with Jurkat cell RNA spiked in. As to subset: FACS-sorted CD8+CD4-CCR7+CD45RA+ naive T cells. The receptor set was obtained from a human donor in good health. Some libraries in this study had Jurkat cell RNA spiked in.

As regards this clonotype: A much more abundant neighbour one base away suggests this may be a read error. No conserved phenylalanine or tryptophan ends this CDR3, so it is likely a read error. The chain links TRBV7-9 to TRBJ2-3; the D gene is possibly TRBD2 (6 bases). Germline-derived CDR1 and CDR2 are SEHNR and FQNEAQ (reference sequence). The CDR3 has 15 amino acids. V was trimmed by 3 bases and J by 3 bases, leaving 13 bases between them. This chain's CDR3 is CASSFPGLLTDTQYL. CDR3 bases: TGTGCCAGCAGCTTCCCGGGACTCCTTACAGATACGCAGTATCTT.

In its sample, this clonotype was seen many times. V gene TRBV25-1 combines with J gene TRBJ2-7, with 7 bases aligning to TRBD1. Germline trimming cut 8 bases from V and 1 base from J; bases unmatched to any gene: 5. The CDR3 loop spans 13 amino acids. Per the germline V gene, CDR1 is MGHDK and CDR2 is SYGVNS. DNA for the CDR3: TGTGCCAGCCGGGACAGCTCGTCCTACGAGCAGTACTTC. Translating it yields CASRDSSSYEQYF.

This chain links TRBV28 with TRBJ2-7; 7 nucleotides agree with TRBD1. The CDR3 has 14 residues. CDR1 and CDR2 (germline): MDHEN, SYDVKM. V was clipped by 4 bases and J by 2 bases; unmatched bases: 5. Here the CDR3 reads CASSSGQATYEQYF. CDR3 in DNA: TGTGCCAGCAGTTCAGGACAGGCTACCTACGAGCAGTACTTC. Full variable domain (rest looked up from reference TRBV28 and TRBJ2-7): DVKVTQSSRYLVKRTGEKVFLECVQDMDHENMFWYRQDPGLGLRLIYFSYDVKMKEKGDIPEGYSVSREKKERFSLILESASTNQTSMYLCASSSGQATYEQYFGPGTRLTVT.

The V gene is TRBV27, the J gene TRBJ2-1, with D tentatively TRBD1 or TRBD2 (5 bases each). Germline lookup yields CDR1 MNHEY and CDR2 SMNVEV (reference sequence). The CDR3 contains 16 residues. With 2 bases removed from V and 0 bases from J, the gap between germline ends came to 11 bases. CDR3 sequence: CASSLRQGPSYNEQFF. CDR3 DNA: TGTGCCAGCAGTTTACGCCAGGGACCCTCCTACAATGAGCAGTTCTTC.

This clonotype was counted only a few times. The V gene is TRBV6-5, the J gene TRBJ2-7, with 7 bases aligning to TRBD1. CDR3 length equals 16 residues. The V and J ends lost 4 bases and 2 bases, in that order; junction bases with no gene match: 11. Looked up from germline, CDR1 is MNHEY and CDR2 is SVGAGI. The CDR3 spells CASSFQGTEKAYEQYF. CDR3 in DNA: TGTGCCAGCAGTTTCCAAGGGACAGAAAAGGCCTACGAGCAGTACTTC.

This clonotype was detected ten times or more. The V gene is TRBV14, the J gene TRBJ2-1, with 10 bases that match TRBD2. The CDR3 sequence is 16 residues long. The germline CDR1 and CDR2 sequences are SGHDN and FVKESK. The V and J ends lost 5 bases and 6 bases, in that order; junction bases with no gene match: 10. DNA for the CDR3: TGTGCCAGCAGCGATACGGGACTAGCGAATCGCAATGAGCAGTTCTTC. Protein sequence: CASSDTGLANRNEQFF.

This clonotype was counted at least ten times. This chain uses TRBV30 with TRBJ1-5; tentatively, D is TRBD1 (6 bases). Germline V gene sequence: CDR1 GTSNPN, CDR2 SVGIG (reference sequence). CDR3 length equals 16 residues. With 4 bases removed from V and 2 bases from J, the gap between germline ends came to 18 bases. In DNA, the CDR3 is TGTGCCTGGAATCGGGGGCCGCTTCCGGGCAATCAGCCCCAGCATTTT. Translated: CAWNRGPLPGNQPQHF.

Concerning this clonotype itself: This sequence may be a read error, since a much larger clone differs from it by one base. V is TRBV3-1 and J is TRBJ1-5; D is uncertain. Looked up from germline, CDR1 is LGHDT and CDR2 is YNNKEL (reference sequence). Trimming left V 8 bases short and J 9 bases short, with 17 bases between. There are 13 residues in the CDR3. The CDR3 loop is CASGPPGLWPQHF. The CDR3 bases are TGTGCCAGCGGCCCTCCGGGCCTCTGGCCCCAGCATTTT.

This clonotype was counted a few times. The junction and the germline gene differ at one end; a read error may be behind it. DNA of the CDR3: TGTGCCGGCAGTTGGGACGGGGGGGGAACTGAAGCTTTCTTT. Protein: CAGSWDGGGTEAFF. The chain employs TRBV12-3 or TRBV12-4 and TRBJ1-1; TRBD1 might be the D (5 bases). The CDR3 contains 14 residues.

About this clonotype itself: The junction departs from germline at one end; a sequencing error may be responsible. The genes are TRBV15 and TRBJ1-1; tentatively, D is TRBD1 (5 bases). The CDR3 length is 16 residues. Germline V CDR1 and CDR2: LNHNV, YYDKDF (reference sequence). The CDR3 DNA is TGTGCCACCAGCAGAGGGTCGTGGGGCCCAAACACTGAAGGTTTCTTT. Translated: CATSRGSWGPNTEGFF.

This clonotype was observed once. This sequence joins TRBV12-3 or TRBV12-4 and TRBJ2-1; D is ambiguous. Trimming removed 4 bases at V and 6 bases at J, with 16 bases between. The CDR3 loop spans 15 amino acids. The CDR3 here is CASSWGLTASNEQFF. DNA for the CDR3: TGTGCCAGCAGTTGGGGTCTAACGGCATCCAATGAGCAGTTCTTC.

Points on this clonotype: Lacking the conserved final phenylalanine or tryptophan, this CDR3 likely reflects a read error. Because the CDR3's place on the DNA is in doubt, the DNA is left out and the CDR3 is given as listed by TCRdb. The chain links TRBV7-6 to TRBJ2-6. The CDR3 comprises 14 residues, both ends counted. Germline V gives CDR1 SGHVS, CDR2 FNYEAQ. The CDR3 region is CASSWSSGANVLAL.

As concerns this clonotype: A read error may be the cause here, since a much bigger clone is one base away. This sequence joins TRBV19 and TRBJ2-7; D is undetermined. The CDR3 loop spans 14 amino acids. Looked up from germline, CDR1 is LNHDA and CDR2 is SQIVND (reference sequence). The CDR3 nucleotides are TGTGCCGGTAGTATTAATTTCGTGCCGGGCGAGCAGTACTTC. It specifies CAGSINFVPGEQYF.